One and the same sample provided the 5 T cell receptor beta chains below, sequenced in a study of monozygotic twins with inflammatory bowel disease. Reanalyzing the 5' RACE reads, TCRdb keeps one entry per CDR3 protein, without DNA. Here the sample table reports approximately 420,000 distinct CDR3 sequences. The source material was blood. Receptor source: a human donor with ulcerative colitis or Crohn's disease, or a healthy co-twin of an affected twin (not recorded which).

This chain joins TRBV11-2 and TRBJ2-3; TCRdb selects TRBD1, and the lack of DNA leaves this call unchecked. This CDR3 is 15 amino acids long. Looked up from germline, CDR1 is SGHAT and CDR2 is FQNNGV. CDR3 amino acids: CASSQTGGRADTQYF.

This chain joins TRBV7-2 and TRBJ2-7; TCRdb lists TRBD1, though no DNA is available to test this call. The CDR3 runs 15 residues. The germline CDR1 and CDR2 sequences are SGHTA and FQGNSA. CDR3: CASSLADRGLYEQYF.

The chain carries TRBV4-3 and TRBJ2-1; TCRdb outputs TRBD1, but without DNA this stays unchecked. Germline V gene data show CDR1 as LGHNA and CDR2 as YSLEER. This CDR3 has 15 amino acids. CDR3 residues: CASSDGGGGGNEQFF.

The chain has TRBV29-1 and TRBJ2-7; without DNA, the TCRdb call of TRBD1 cannot be checked. Germline V gene data show CDR1 as SQVTM and CDR2 as ANQGSEA. The CDR3 contains 13 residues. CDR3: CSVVDTGFGEQYF.

J is TRBJ2-1 and V is TRBV15; the D gene TCRdb calls, TRBD1, cannot be checked with no DNA. Germline V gives CDR1 LNHNV, CDR2 YYDKDF (reference sequence). The CDR3 is 14 amino acids. The chain's CDR3 is CATSREGQGGEQFF.